One and the same sample provided the 2 T cell receptor beta chains below, sequenced in a study of CD8+CD57+ T cells in acquired aplastic anemia. Flow cytometry had shown expanded CD8+CD57+ cells in the patients chosen for sequencing. Researchers used genomic DNA as the template to profile TCR beta VDJ and CDR3. Each CDR3 protein gets one entry after TCRdb re-called the reads with MiXCR. The sample lists hundreds of thousands of distinct CDR3 sequences, around 32% seen once, with nearly 0.85% in the top ten. What was sequenced was sorted CD4+, CD8+, or CD8+CD57+ T cells (not recorded which) from PBMCs. Receptor source: a human donor with aplastic anemia.

This clonotype has a count of ten or more. The chain recombines TRBV5-1 with TRBJ2-5; no definite D call. Between the trimmed V and J ends, which lost 7 bases and 2 bases, there was a span of 9 bases. The CDR3 runs to 12 residues. The V gene's germline CDR1 is SGHRS and CDR2 YFSETQ. CDR3 DNA: TGCGCCAGCGCCGGGCGGCAAGAGACCCAGTACTTC. Residues: CASAGRQETQYF.

Only a few counts were recorded for this clonotype. The V gene is TRBV29-1, the J gene TRBJ1-3; D not certain. Germline CDR1 SQVTM, CDR2 ANQGSEA. The CDR3 runs 15 residues. The V end lost 8 bases, the J end lost 0 bases, and 17 bases lay between the germline ends. Written as DNA, the CDR3 is TGCAGCTTGGCCTCGGCGATCCACTCTGGAAACACCATATATTTT. This translates into CSLASAIHSGNTIYF.